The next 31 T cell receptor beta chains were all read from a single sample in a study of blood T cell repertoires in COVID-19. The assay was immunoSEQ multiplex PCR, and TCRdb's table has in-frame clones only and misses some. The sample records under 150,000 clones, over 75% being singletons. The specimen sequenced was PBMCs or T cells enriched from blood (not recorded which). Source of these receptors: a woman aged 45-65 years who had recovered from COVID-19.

The CDR3 DNA sequence: TGTGCCAGCAGCTCCCGGACAGGGGTGGTCACCGGGGAGCTGTTTTTT. Protein: CASSSRTGVVTGELFF. This chain joins TRBV5-6 and TRBJ2-2, with 9 bases aligning to TRBD1. Germline V lookup: CDR1 SGHDT, CDR2 YYEEEE. The V segment lost 3 bases and the J segment 4 bases; nucleotides outside the gene matches: 7. This CDR3 is 16 amino acids long.

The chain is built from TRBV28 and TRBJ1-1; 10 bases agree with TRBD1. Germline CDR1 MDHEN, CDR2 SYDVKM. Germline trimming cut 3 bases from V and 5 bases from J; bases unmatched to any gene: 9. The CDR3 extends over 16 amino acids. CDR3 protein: CASSFGDRGFATEAFF. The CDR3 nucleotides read TGTGCCAGCAGTTTCGGGGACAGGGGCTTTGCGACTGAAGCTTTCTTT.

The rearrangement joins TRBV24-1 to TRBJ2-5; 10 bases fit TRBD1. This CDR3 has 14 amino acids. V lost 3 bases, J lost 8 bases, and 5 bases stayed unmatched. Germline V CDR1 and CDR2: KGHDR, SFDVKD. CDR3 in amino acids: CATSDRTGGRTQYF. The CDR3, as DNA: TGTGCCACCAGTGATCGGACAGGGGGGCGAACCCAGTACTTC.

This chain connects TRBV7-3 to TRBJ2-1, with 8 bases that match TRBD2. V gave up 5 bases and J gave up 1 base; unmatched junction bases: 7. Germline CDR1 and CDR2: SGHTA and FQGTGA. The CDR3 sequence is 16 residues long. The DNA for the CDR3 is TGTGCCAGCAGCCGAGCGGGAGATGGTTCCTACAATGAGCAGTTCTTC. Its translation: CASSRAGDGSYNEQFF.

This CDR3 reads CASSTGGTLSPSPLHF. The CDR3 DNA reads as TGTGCCAGCAGCACTGGGGGGACCTTAAGCCCTTCACCCCTCCACTTT. The V call is TRBV7-3, the J call TRBJ1-6, with a tentative D call TRBD1 (5 bases). Looked up from germline, CDR1 is SGHTA and CDR2 is FQGTGA. This CDR3 comprises 16 residues. Between the trimmed V and J ends, which lost 5 bases and 9 bases, there was a span of 20 bases.

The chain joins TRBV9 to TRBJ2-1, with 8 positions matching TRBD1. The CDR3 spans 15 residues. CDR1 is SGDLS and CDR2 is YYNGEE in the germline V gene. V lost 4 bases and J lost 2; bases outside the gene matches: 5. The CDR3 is CASSRTGTAYNEQFF. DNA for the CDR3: TGTGCCAGCAGCAGGACAGGGACGGCCTACAATGAGCAGTTCTTC.

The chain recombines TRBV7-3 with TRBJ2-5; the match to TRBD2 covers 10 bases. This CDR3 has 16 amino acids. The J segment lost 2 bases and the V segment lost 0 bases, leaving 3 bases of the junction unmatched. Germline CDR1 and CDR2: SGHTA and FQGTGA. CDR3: CASSLTGTSEQETQYF. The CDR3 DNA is TGTGCCAGCAGCTTAACGGGGACTAGCGAACAAGAGACCCAGTACTTC. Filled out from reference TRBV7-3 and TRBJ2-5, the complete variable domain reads GAGVSQTPSNKVTEKGKYVELRCDPISGHTALYWYRQSLGQGPEFLIYFQGTGAADDSGLPNDRFFAVRPEGSVSTLKIQRTERGDSAVYLCASSLTGTSEQETQYFGPGTRLLVL.

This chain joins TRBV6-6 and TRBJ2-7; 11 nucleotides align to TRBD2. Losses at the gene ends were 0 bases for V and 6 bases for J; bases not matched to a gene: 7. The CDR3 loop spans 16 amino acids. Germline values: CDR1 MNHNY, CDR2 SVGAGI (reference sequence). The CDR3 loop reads CASSYSPGLAGGEQYF. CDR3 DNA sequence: TGTGCCAGCAGTTACTCCCCTGGCCTAGCGGGGGGCGAGCAGTACTTC.

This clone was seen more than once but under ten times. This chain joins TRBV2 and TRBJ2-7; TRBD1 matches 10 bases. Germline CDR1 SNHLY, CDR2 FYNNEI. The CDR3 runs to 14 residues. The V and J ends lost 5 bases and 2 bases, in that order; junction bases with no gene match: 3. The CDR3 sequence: CASSMTGGTYEQYF. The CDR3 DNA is TGTGCCAGCAGTATGACAGGGGGCACCTACGAGCAGTACTTC.

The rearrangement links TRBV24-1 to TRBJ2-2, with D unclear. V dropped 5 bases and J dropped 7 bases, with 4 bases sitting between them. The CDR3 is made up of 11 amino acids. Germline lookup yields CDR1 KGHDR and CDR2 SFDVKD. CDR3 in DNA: TGTGCCACCAGTGCCGGCGGGGAGCTGTTTTTT. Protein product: CATSAGGELFF.

The CDR3 DNA follows: TGTGCCAGTAGTATGGGACAGGGTAAAGGGAATCAGCCCCAGCATTTT. Its protein is CASSMGQGKGNQPQHF. The chain recombines TRBV19 with TRBJ1-5, with 9 bases that match TRBD1. Germline V CDR1 and CDR2: LNHDA, SQIVND (reference sequence). Trimming removed 3 bases from V and 4 bases from J; junction bases left unmatched: 7. The CDR3 consists of 16 residues.

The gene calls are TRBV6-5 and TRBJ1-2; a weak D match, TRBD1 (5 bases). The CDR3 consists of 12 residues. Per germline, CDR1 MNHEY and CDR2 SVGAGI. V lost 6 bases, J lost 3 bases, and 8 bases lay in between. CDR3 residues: CASRLTDYGYTF. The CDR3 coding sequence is TGTGCCAGCAGGCTGACAGACTATGGCTACACCTTC.

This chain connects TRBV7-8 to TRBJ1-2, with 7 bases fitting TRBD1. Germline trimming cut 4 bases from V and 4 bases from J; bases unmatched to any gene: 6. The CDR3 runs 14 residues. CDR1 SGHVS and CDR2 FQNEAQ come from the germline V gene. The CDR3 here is CASSSPGQRYGYTF. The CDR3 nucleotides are TGTGCCAGCAGCTCTCCGGGACAGCGCTATGGCTACACCTTC. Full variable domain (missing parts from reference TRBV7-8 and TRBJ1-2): GAGVSQSPRYKVAKRGQDVALRCDPISGHVSLFWYQQALGQGPEFLTYFQNEAQLDKSGLPSDRFFAERPEGSVSTLKIQRTQQEDSAVYLCASSSPGQRYGYTFGSGTRLTVV.

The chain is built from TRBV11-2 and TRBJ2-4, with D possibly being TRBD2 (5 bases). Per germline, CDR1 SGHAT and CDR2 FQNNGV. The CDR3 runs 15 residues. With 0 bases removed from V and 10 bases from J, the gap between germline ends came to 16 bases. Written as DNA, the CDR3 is TGTGCCAGCAGCTTAGATAGTCTACCGGGAATTATTCAGTACTTC. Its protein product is CASSLDSLPGIIQYF.

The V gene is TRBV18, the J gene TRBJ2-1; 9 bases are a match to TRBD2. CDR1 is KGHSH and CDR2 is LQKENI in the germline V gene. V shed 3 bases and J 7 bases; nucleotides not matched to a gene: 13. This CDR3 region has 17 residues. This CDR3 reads CASSPPRAGGPLNEQFF. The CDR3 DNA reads TGTGCCAGCTCACCGCCCCGAGCGGGAGGACCATTAAATGAGCAGTTCTTC. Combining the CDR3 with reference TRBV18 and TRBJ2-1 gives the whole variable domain NAGVMQNPRHLVRRRGQEARLRCSPMKGHSHVYWYRQLPEEGLKFMVYLQKENIIDESGMPKERFSAEFPKEGPSILRIQQVVRGDSAAYFCASSPPRAGGPLNEQFFGPGTRLTVL.

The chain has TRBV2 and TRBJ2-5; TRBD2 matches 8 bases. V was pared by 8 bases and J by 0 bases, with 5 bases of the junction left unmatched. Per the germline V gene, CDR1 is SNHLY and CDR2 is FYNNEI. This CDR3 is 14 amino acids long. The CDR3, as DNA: TGTGCCAGCTCTTGGCGGGGGGACCAAGAGACCCAGTACTTC. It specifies CASSWRGDQETQYF.

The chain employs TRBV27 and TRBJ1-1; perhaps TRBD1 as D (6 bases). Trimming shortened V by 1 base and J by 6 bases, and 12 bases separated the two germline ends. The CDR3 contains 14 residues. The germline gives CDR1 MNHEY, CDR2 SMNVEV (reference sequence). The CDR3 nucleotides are TGTGCCAGCAGTTTATACGAGGGGGTCGCTGAAGCTTTCTTT. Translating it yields CASSLYEGVAEAFF.

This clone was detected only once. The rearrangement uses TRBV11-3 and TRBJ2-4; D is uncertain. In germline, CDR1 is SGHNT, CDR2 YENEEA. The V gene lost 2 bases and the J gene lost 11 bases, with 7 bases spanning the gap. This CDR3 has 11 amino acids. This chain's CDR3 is CASSLKELQYF. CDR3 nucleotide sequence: TGTGCCAGCAGCTTAAAAGAGCTTCAGTACTTC.

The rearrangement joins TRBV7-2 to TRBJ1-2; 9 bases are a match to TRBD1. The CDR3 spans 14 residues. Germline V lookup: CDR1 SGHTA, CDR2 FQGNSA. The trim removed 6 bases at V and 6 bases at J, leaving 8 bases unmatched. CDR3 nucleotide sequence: TGTGCCAGCAGTCGCCGGACAGGGGACGATGGCTACACCTTC. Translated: CASSRRTGDDGYTF.

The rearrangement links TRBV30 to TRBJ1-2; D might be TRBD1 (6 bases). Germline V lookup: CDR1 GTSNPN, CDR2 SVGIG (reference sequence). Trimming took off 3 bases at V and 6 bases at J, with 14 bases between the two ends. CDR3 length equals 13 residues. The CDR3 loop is CAWSQGRDNGYTF. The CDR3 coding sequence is TGTGCCTGGAGCCAGGGCAGGGACAATGGCTACACCTTC.

The CDR3 region is CAWSYTSGRGGELFF. CDR3 DNA sequence: TGTGCCTGGAGCTATACTAGCGGGAGGGGCGGGGAGCTGTTTTTT. V is TRBV30 and J is TRBJ2-2; the match to TRBD2 covers 13 bases. V trimming: 3 bases; J trimming: 7 bases; junction bases outside the gene matches: 5. The germline gives CDR1 GTSNPN, CDR2 SVGIG (reference sequence). The CDR3 extends over 15 amino acids.

In DNA form, the CDR3 reads TGTGCCAGCAGCGTAGATGGGACAGGCCTACACCGTTCCTACAATGAGCAGTTCTTC. This encodes CASSVDGTGLHRSYNEQFF. The V and J genes are TRBV9 and TRBJ2-1; 8 nucleotides align to TRBD1. With 0 bases clipped from V and 1 base from J, the junction kept 12 bases outside the gene matches. Germline assignment: CDR1 SGDLS and CDR2 YYNGEE. The CDR3 runs 19 residues.

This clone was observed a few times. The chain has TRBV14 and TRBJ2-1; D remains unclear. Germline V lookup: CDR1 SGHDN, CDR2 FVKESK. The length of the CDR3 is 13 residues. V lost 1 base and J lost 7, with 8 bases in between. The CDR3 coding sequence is TGTGCCAGCAGCCAAGGACCGAGGAATGAGCAGTTCTTC. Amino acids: CASSQGPRNEQFF.

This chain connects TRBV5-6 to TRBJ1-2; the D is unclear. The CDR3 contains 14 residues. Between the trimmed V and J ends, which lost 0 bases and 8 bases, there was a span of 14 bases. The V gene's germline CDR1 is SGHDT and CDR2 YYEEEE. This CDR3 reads CASSLVTVRVGYTF. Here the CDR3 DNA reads TGTGCCAGCAGCTTGGTAACGGTCCGGGTCGGCTACACCTTC. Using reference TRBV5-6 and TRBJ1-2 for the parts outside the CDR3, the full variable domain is DAGVTQSPTHLIKTRGQQVTLRCSPKSGHDTVSWYQQALGQGPQFIFQYYEEEERQRGNFPDRFSGHQFPNYSSELNVNALLLGDSALYLCASSLVTVRVGYTFGSGTRLTVV.

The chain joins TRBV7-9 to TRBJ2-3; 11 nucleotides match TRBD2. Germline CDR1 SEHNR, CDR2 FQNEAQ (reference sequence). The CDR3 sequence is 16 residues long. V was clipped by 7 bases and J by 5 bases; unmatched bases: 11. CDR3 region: CASTAGLAGPRDTQYF. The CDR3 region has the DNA TGTGCCAGCACCGCCGGACTAGCGGGCCCTCGAGATACGCAGTATTTT.

CDR3 protein: CASRGPTATYEQYF. The CDR3 nucleotides are TGTGCCAGTAGAGGCCCGACAGCTACCTACGAGCAGTACTTC. The gene calls are TRBV19 and TRBJ2-7, with a weak D call TRBD1 (5 bases). The CDR3 spans 14 residues. The V gene lost 6 bases and the J gene lost 2 bases, with 14 bases spanning the gap. Germline CDR1 is LNHDA and CDR2 is SQIVND (reference sequence).

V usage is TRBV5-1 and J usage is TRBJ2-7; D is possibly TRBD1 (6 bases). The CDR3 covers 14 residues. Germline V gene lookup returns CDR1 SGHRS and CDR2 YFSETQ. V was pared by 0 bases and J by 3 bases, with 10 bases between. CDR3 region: CASSLAGVLYEQYF. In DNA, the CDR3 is TGCGCCAGCAGCTTGGCAGGGGTTCTCTACGAGCAGTACTTC.

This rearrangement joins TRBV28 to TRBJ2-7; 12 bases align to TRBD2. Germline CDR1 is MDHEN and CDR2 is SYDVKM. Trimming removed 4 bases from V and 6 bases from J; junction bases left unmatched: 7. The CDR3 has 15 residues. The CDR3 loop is CASSSRLAGDPEQYF. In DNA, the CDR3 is TGTGCCAGCAGTTCCCGACTAGCGGGAGATCCCGAGCAGTACTTC.

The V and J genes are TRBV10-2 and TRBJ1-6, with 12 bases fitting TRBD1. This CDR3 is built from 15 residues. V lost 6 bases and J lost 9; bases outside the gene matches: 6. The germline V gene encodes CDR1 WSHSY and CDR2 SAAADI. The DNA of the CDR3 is TGCGCCAGCAGGCCACCGGGACAGGGGGCTTCACCCCTCCACTTT. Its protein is CASRPPGQGASPLHF.

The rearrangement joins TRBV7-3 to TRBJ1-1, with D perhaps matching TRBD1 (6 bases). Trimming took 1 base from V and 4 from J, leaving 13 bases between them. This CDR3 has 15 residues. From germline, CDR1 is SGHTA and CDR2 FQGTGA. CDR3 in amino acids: CASSLKGPGATEAFF. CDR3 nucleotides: TGTGCCAGCAGCTTAAAAGGTCCAGGGGCCACTGAAGCTTTCTTT.

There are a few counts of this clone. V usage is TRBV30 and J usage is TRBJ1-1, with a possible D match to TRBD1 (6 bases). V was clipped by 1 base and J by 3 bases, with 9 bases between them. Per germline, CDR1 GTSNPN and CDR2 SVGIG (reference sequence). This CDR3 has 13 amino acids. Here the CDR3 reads CAWSGGGYTEAFF. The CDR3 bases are TGTGCCTGGAGTGGAGGGGGTTACACTGAAGCTTTCTTT.